This T cell receptor beta chain is drawn from a study of shared clonotypes between healthy human individuals. Whole-study findings and limits: A limitation of the genetic and exposure-history diversity represented arose from few donors.

V lost 5 bases and J 3 bases, leaving 14 bases between the germline ends. Germline V gives CDR1 MNHEY, CDR2 SVGAGI. The CDR3 is made up of 15 amino acids. At a deep level, the assay was run. Libraries were prepared by immunoSEQ multiplex PCR; TCRdb keeps only in-frame clonotypes and omits some of them. The sample records millions of clones, more than 80% being singletons. A note on this clone: Its antigen is not identified.

This receptor was taken from a man younger than 35 in good health. The rearrangement uses TRBV6-5 and TRBJ1-5, with a tentative D call TRBD1 (5 bases). Sequencing input: naive CD4+ T cells sorted from blood. Regarding subset: CD45RA+ positively selected. CDR3 coding DNA: TGTGCCAGCAGTCGGGACCGGGGCCTCAATCAGCCCCAGCATTTT. This codes for CASSRDRGLNQPQHF.